The 9 T cell receptor beta chains listed next were all sequenced from one sample in a study of vaccination and CD4 T cells after COVID-19. These receptors' antigens are unknown. Treatment meaning: roughly nine-day PBMC culture with coronavirus spike peptide pools or control peptides (ViraFEST assay). At the Johns Hopkins FTIC core, DNA taken from cultured CD4+ T cells was sequenced by way of the Oncomine TCR Beta short-read assay. TCRdb redid the calling of the PCR reads with MiXCR, one entry per CDR3 protein. Of about 20,000 distinct CDR3 sequences in the sample, 46% are singletons; the top ten hold around 3%. The sequenced sample was CD4+ T cells from blood, cultured in vitro, obtained after SARS-CoV-2 vaccination. These receptors originate from a human donor who had recovered from COVID-19.

The V gene is TRBV11-1, the J gene TRBJ1-2, with D perhaps TRBD1 (6 bases). The CDR3 length is 12 residues. Per the germline V gene, CDR1 is SGHAT and CDR2 is FQDESV (reference sequence). Trimming took 5 bases from V and 7 from J, leaving 11 bases between them. DNA of the CDR3: TGTGCCAGCAGCAACCACAGGGCTGGCTACACCTTC. This sequence encodes CASSNHRAGYTF.

The V gene is TRBV6-1, the J gene TRBJ2-3; 7 nucleotides agree with TRBD2. Germline V gives CDR1 MNHNS, CDR2 SASEGT. Trimming took 6 bases from V and 3 from J; bases not matched to a gene: 6. The CDR3 is 14 amino acids. The CDR3 DNA reads TGTGCCAGCAGCCTGGTGGGGGGGACAGATACGCAGTATTTT. Translating gives CASSLVGGTDTQYF.

In its sample, this clonotype was seen a few times. Here the CDR3 reads CASRPPANYGYTF. DNA for the CDR3: TGTGCCAGCAGGCCCCCCGCTAACTATGGCTACACCTTC. The V gene is TRBV6-2 or TRBV6-3, the J gene TRBJ1-2; D is unclear. The CDR3 contains 13 residues. Trimming shortened V by 6 bases and J by 0 bases, and 8 bases separated the two germline ends. CDR1 and CDR2 (germline): MNHEY, SVGEGT.

The V and J genes are TRBV12-3 or TRBV12-4 and TRBJ2-1, with no clear D. The CDR3 runs 14 residues. Trimming pared 2 bases from V and 3 bases from J, leaving 8 bases between. For the CDR3, the DNA is TGTGCCAGCAGTTTATCGGGTCTCTACAATGAGCAGTTCTTC. It is translated as CASSLSGLYNEQFF.

The chain couples TRBV2 to TRBJ2-2, with D unclear. The CDR3 extends over 13 amino acids. V lost 9 bases, J lost 4 bases, and 12 bases lay in between. Germline V gene data show CDR1 as SNHLY and CDR2 as FYNNEI. CDR3 sequence: CARARTRTGELFF. In DNA, the CDR3 is TGTGCCAGGGCCCGTACTCGCACCGGGGAGCTGTTTTTT.

This sequence joins TRBV19 and TRBJ1-5; D not certain. V was shortened by 2 bases and J by 1 base, with 9 bases between the two germline ends. Germline V gives CDR1 LNHDA, CDR2 SQIVND (reference sequence). This CDR3 comprises 15 residues. The CDR3 DNA follows: TGTGCCAGTAGTATAAACAGTCGGAGCAATCAGCCCCAGCATTTT. Translating it yields CASSINSRSNQPQHF. The full variable domain, with the rest looked up from reference TRBV19 and TRBJ1-5, is DGGITQSPKYLFRKEGQNVTLSCEQNLNHDAMYWYRQDPGQGLRLIYYSQIVNDFQKGDIAEGYSVSREKKESFPLTVTSAQKNPTAFYLCASSINSRSNQPQHFGDGTRLSIL.

J is TRBJ1-1 and V is TRBV7-8; 9 bases line up with TRBD1. Germline V gene sequence: CDR1 SGHVS, CDR2 FQNEAQ. CDR3 length: 19 amino acids. V dropped 1 base and J dropped 1; count of bases not matched to a gene: 13. The CDR3 here is CASSLVGAQGAGGNTEAFF. The DNA of the CDR3 is TGTGCCAGCAGCTTAGTCGGTGCACAGGGGGCAGGTGGGAACACTGAAGCTTTCTTT.

This sequence joins TRBV30 and TRBJ1-1; maybe TRBD1 (5 bases). Trimming stripped 4 bases from V and 3 bases from J, with 21 bases between. This CDR3 comprises 16 residues. Germline loops: CDR1 GTSNPN, CDR2 SVGIG (reference sequence). CDR3 nucleotide sequence: TGTGCCTGGACCTCCGTTGGGACGGCTGTGGACACTGAAGCTTTCTTT. Translation: CAWTSVGTAVDTEAFF. Full variable domain (remainder filled in from reference TRBV30 and TRBJ1-1): SQTIHQWPATLVQPVGSPLSLECTVEGTSNPNLYWYRQAAGRGLQLLFYSVGIGQISSEVPQNLSASRPQDRQFILSSKKLLLSDSGFYLCAWTSVGTAVDTEAFFGQGTRLTVV.

The V gene is TRBV27, the J gene TRBJ1-1; the D is unclear. This CDR3 contains 17 residues. Germline V gene data show CDR1 as MNHEY and CDR2 as SMNVEV (reference sequence). Deletions cut 2 bases from V and 0 bases from J, with 16 bases between. For the CDR3, the DNA is TGTGCCAGCAGTTTACTGTACGACCACCTCATGAACACTGAAGCTTTCTTT. Protein product: CASSLLYDHLMNTEAFF.